The 20 T cell receptor beta chains reported below all come from one sample, sequenced in a study of cytomegalovirus exposure and HLA in healthy donors listed by TCRdb under 2017. The library was made by the immunoSEQ multiplex PCR assay. For the multiplex PCR, a mixture combining 60 forward primers for TCR Vbeta segments and 13 reverse primers for TCR Jbeta segments was used. TCRdb re-hosts the immuneACCESS table, in-frame sequences only. Its copies lack some clones; in the studies checked, an unresolved V gene accounts for under half of them, and the cause for the rest is not known. This sample is represented by about 130,000 clones; around 80% of them were singletons. The top ten hold about 1.7% of the sample. Sequenced material: PBMCs. The source of these receptors is a woman between 40 and 55 years old in good health and CMV-seronegative.

J is TRBJ2-5 and V is TRBV29-1; weak D call: TRBD2 (6 bases). Germline CDR1 SQVTM, CDR2 ANQGSEA. V lost 7 bases to trimming and J lost 2 bases, with 14 bases between them. CDR3 size: 13 residues. The CDR3, as DNA: TGCAGCGACCTAGGGACTCCACAAGAGACCCAGTACTTC. Translation: CSDLGTPQETQYF.

The V gene is TRBV28, the J gene TRBJ1-2, with a tentative D call TRBD1 (5 bases). The CDR3 sequence is 13 residues long. The V gene's germline CDR1 is MDHEN and CDR2 SYDVKM. V lost 8 bases and J 4 bases, leaving 14 bases between the germline ends. The chain's CDR3 is CASDENRSYGYTF. In DNA form, the CDR3 reads TGTGCCAGCGACGAGAACAGGTCCTATGGCTACACCTTC.

This chain links TRBV11-2 with TRBJ2-3; 8 nucleotides line up with TRBD2. V dropped 2 bases and J dropped 4; count of bases not matched to a gene: 8. CDR1 is SGHAT, CDR2 FQNNGV, per germline. The CDR3 loop spans 16 amino acids. This chain's CDR3 is CASSLQLAASADTQYF. CDR3 in DNA: TGTGCCAGCAGCTTACAACTAGCGGCCTCGGCAGATACGCAGTATTTT.

The chain couples TRBV5-1 to TRBJ2-4; 9 nucleotides match TRBD1. The CDR3 consists of 16 residues. V was clipped by 6 bases and J by 4 bases; unmatched bases: 11. Per germline, CDR1 SGHRS and CDR2 YFSETQ. CDR3 sequence reads: CASTSELDRGKNIQYF. Written as DNA, the CDR3 is TGCGCCAGCACGAGCGAGTTGGACAGGGGTAAAAACATTCAGTACTTC.

This clone was recorded a few times. The chain combines TRBV9 with TRBJ2-7; TRBD2 matches 12 bases. The germline V gene has CDR1 SGDLS and CDR2 YYNGEE. CDR3 length: 15 amino acids. V trimming: 2 bases; J trimming: 4 bases; junction bases outside the gene matches: 4. The CDR3 spells CASSVGTSGPYEQYF. The CDR3 region has the DNA TGTGCCAGCAGCGTCGGGACTAGCGGGCCTTACGAGCAGTACTTC.

V gene TRBV4-2 combines with J gene TRBJ2-5; 7 positions agree with TRBD1. The end of the DNA is better explained by TRBJ2-7, so the J call may be wrong. The germline V gene encodes CDR1 LGHNA and CDR2 YNFKEQ. This CDR3 spans 14 amino acids. The CDR3 coding sequence is TGTGCCAGCAGTCAACCCGGGACAGCCTACGAGCAGTACTTC. This gives the protein CASSQPGTAYEQYF.

This clone appeared a single time. The chain couples TRBV7-8 to TRBJ2-3; 10 bases are shared with TRBD2. There are 16 residues in the CDR3. After removal of 4 bases from V and 3 bases from J, the junction contained 7 bases not matched to a gene. The germline V gene encodes CDR1 SGHVS and CDR2 FQNEAQ. The CDR3 region has the DNA TGTGCCAGCAGCTACCTAGCGGGAGCTGGGACAGATACGCAGTATTTT. Its protein is CASSYLAGAGTDTQYF.

The sample holds a few counts of this clone. The rearrangement uses TRBV6-1 and TRBJ2-1; 12 bases line up with TRBD2. Germline assignment: CDR1 MNHNS and CDR2 SASEGT. The J segment lost 4 bases and the V segment lost 5 bases, leaving 3 bases of the junction unmatched. The CDR3 is 15 residues long. The CDR3 region has the DNA TGTGCCAGCAGTATCGGGACTAGCGGGTACAATGAGCAGTTCTTC. The encoded protein is CASSIGTSGYNEQFF.

Regarding this clone: The junction differs from germline at one of its ends, possibly a read error. The V and J genes are TRBV6-4 and TRBJ2-1; D perhaps matches TRBD1 (6 bases). CDR3 length: 13 amino acids. CDR1 is MRHNA and CDR2 is SNTAGT in the germline V gene. In nucleotides, the CDR3 is TGTGCCAGCAGCCCGGGACACTCCAATGGGCAGTTCTTC. It encodes CASSPGHSNGQFF.

The chain couples TRBV7-6 to TRBJ1-5; D might be TRBD1 (5 bases). Germline V gene data show CDR1 as SGHVS and CDR2 as FNYEAQ. The V end was cut by 4 bases, the J end by 5 bases, with 9 bases between. This CDR3 region has 13 residues. CDR3 loop: CASSWGGYQPQHF. CDR3 nucleotides: TGTGCCAGCAGCTGGGGCGGTTATCAGCCCCAGCATTTT.

The chain uses TRBV28 and TRBJ1-5; D is unclear. The CDR3 has 13 amino acids. The germline V gene encodes CDR1 MDHEN and CDR2 SYDVKM. With 1 base removed from V and 4 bases from J, the gap between germline ends came to 5 bases. The DNA for the CDR3 is TGTGCCAGCAGTTTATTTACTAATCAGCCCCAGCATTTT. Protein product: CASSLFTNQPQHF.

This clone turned up a few times. The chain couples TRBV15 to TRBJ2-5; possible D gene TRBD1, 6 bases. From germline, CDR1 is LNHNV and CDR2 YYDKDF (reference sequence). Trimming took off 8 bases at V and 7 bases at J, with 14 bases between the two ends. The CDR3 is 12 residues long. CDR3 region: CATSTGMGTQYF. The CDR3 DNA reads as TGTGCCACCTCGACAGGTATGGGGACCCAGTACTTC.

This clone was recorded a few times. J is TRBJ1-4 and V is TRBV30; 7 bases fit TRBD1. Germline CDR1 GTSNPN, CDR2 SVGIG (reference sequence). The ends lost 3 bases at V and 8 bases at J; junction bases unmatched: 6. CDR3 size: 13 residues. CDR3 sequence (DNA): TGTGCCTGGAGAGGGGGCGCGGGGGAAAAACTGTTTTTT. It translates to CAWRGGAGEKLFF.

The chain recombines TRBV7-2 with TRBJ2-7; no reliable D call. Germline V gives CDR1 SGHTA, CDR2 FQGNSA. There are 11 residues in the CDR3. V lost 1 base, J lost 5 bases, and 3 bases lay in between. The CDR3, as DNA: TGTGCCAGCAGCTTAGGAGACGAGCAGTACTTC. This encodes CASSLGDEQYF.

J is TRBJ2-7 and V is TRBV27, with D tentatively TRBD2 (6 bases). Germline CDR1 reads MNHEY; CDR2 reads SMNVEV (reference sequence). This CDR3 spans 13 amino acids. Trimming cost V 4 bases and J 3 bases, with 10 bases left between them. CDR3 residues: CASSWMGGYEQYF. The CDR3 nucleotides are TGTGCCAGCAGTTGGATGGGGGGCTACGAGCAGTACTTC.

The chain is built from TRBV6-5 and TRBJ2-3, with D hard to call. The CDR3 has 16 amino acids. Germline V gene lookup returns CDR1 MNHEY and CDR2 SVGAGI. The V gene lost 0 bases and the J gene lost 6 bases, with 16 bases spanning the gap. The CDR3: CASSYSKTGRGDTQYF. Here the CDR3 DNA reads TGTGCCAGCAGTTACTCGAAAACGGGTCGTGGGGATACGCAGTATTTT.

CDR3 residues: CAARDPNTEAFF. The DNA of the CDR3 is TGTGCCGCCAGGGATCCGAACACTGAAGCTTTCTTT. This chain connects TRBV6-5 to TRBJ1-1; TRBD1 might be the D (5 bases). V gave up 11 bases and J gave up 1 base, with 11 bases separating them. From germline, CDR1 is MNHEY and CDR2 SVGAGI. The CDR3 runs to 12 residues.

The chain combines TRBV7-8 with TRBJ2-7; D possibly corresponds to TRBD1 (5 bases). CDR3 size: 14 residues. Looked up from germline, CDR1 is SGHVS and CDR2 is FQNEAQ. V lost 5 bases and J 4 bases, leaving 15 bases between the germline ends. CDR3: CASSTNRGNYEQYF. The CDR3, as DNA: TGTGCCAGCAGCACGAATAGGGGTAATTACGAGCAGTACTTC.

The rearrangement links TRBV28 to TRBJ2-1; 10 bases are shared with TRBD2. The CDR3 sequence is 16 residues long. With V trimmed by 8 bases and J by 8 bases, 15 bases remained unmatched. Germline CDR1 MDHEN, CDR2 SYDVKM. CDR3 loop: CASYSGGALGMDEQFF. For the CDR3, the DNA is TGTGCCAGCTACAGCGGGGGGGCCCTCGGGATGGATGAGCAGTTCTTC.

The chain joins TRBV28 to TRBJ1-5; D remains ambiguous. Trimming cost V 3 bases and J 3 bases, with 15 bases left between them. The CDR3 length is 16 residues. Per germline, CDR1 MDHEN and CDR2 SYDVKM. The CDR3 nucleotides are TGTGCCAGCAGTTTCCTTTCCCCGGGAGCCAATCAGCCCCAGCATTTT. Protein sequence: CASSFLSPGANQPQHF.